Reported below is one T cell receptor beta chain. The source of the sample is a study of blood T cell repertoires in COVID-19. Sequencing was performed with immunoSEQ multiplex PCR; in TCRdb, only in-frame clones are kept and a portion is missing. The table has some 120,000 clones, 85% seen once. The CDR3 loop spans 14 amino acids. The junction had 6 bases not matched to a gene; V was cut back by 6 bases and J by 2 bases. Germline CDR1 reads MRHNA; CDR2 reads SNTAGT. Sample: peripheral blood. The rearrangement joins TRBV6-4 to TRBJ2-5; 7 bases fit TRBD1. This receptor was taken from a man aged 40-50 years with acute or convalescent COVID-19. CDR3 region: CASRAPGQQETQYF. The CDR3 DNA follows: TGTGCCAGCAGGGCACCGGGACAGCAAGAGACCCAGTACTTC.